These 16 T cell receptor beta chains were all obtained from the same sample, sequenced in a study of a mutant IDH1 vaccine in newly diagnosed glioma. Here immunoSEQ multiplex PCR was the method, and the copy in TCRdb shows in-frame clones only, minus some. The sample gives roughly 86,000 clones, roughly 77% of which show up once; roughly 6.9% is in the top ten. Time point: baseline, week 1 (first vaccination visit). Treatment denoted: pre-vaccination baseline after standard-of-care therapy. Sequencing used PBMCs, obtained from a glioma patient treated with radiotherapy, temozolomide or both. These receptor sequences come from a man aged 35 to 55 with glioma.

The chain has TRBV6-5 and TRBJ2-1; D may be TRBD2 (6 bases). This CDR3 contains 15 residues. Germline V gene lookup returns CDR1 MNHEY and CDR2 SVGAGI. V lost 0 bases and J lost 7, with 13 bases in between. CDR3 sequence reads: CASSYSSGVDNEQFF. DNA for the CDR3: TGTGCCAGCAGTTACTCGTCGGGAGTCGATAATGAGCAGTTCTTC.

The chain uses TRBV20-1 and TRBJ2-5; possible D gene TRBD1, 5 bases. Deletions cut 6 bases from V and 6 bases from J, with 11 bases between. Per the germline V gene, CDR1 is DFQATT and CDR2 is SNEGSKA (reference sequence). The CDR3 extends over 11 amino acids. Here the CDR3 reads CSARVGQTQYF. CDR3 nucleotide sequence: TGCAGTGCCCGGGTGGGGCAGACCCAGTACTTC.

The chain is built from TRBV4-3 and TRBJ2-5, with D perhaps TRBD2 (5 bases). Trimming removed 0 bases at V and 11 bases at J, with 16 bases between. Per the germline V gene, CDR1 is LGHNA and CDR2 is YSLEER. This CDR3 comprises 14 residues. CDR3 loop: CASSQDHIAGEQYF. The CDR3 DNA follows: TGCGCCAGCAGCCAAGATCACATAGCCGGGGAGCAGTACTTC.

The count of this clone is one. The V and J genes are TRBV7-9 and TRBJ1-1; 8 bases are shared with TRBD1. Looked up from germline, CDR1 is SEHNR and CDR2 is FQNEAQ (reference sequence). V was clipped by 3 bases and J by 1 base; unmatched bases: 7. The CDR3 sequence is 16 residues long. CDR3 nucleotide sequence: TGTGCCAGCAGCTTGCAAGCCGGGACAGGGAACACTGAAGCTTTCTTT. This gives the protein CASSLQAGTGNTEAFF.

In nucleotides, the CDR3 is TGTGCCAGCAGCTTATCTTCCGCGAGCGGCATGAACACTGAAGCTTTCTTT. It translates to CASSLSSASGMNTEAFF. The V and J genes are TRBV7-6 and TRBJ1-1; D gene unclear. The CDR3 totals 17 residues. With 2 bases removed from V and 0 bases from J, the gap between germline ends came to 16 bases. Germline V gene data show CDR1 as SGHVS and CDR2 as FNYEAQ.

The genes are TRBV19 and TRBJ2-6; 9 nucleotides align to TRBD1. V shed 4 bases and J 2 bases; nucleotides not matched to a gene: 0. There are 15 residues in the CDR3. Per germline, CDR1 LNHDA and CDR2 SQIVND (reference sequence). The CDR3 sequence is CASSNRGPGANVLTF. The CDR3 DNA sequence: TGTGCCAGTAGTAACAGGGGGCCTGGGGCCAACGTCCTGACTTTC.

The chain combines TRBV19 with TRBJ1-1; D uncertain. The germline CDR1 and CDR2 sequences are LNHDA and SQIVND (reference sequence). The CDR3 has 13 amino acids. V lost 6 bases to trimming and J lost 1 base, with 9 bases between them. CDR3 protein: CASRIQPNTEAFF. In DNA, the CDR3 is TGTGCCAGTAGGATACAACCGAACACTGAAGCTTTCTTT.

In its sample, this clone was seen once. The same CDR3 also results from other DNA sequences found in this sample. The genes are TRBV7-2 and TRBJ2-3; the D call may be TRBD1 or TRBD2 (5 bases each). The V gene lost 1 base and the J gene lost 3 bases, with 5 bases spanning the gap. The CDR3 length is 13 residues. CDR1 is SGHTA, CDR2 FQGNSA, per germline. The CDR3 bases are TGTGCCAGCAGCTTAGGGGGGACAGATACGCAGTATTTT. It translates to CASSLGGTDTQYF.

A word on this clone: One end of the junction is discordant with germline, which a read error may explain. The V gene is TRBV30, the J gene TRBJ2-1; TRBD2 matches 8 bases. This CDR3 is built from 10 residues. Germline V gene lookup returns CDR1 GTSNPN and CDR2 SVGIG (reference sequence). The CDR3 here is CSGRIDEQFF. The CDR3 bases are TGCAGCGGGAGAATCGATGAGCAGTTCTTC.

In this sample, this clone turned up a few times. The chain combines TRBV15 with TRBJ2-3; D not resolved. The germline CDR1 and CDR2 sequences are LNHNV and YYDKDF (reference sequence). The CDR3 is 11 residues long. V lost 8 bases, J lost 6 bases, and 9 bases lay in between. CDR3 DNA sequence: TGTGCCACCGGTTCTGCCGATACGCAGTATTTT. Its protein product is CATGSADTQYF.

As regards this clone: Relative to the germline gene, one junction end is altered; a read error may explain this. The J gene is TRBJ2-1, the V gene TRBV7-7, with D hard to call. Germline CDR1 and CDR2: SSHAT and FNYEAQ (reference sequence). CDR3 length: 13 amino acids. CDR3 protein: CASSQTNYNEQFF. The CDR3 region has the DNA TGTGCTAGCAGCCAGACCAACTACAATGAGCAGTTCTTC.

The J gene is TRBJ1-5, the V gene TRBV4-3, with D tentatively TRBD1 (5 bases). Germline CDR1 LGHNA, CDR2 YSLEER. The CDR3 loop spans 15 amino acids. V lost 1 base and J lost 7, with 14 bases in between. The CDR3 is CASSQGRGGEQPQHF. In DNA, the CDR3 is TGCGCCAGCAGCCAAGGCCGCGGGGGAGAACAGCCCCAGCATTTT.

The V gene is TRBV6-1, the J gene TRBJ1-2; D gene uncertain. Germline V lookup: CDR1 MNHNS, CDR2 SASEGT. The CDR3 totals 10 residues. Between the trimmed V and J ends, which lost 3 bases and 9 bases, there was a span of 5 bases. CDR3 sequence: CASSDRRYTF. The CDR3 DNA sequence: TGTGCCAGCAGTGACAGGCGCTACACCTTC.

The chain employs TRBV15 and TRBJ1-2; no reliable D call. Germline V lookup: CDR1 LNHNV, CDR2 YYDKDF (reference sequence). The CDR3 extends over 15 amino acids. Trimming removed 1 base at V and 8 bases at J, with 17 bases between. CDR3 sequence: CATSRAVGSVSGYTF. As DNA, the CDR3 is TGTGCCACCAGCAGAGCGGTGGGGTCAGTGAGCGGCTACACCTTC.

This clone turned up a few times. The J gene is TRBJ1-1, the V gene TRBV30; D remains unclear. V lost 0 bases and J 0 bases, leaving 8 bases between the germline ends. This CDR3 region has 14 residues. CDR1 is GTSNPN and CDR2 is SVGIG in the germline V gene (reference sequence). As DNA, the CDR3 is TGTGCCTGGAGTGTACTTCCGGTGAACACTGAAGCTTTCTTT. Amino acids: CAWSVLPVNTEAFF. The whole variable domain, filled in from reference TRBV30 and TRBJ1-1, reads SQTIHQWPATLVQPVGSPLSLECTVEGTSNPNLYWYRQAAGRGLQLLFYSVGIGQISSEVPQNLSASRPQDRQFILSSKKLLLSDSGFYLCAWSVLPVNTEAFFGQGTRLTVV.

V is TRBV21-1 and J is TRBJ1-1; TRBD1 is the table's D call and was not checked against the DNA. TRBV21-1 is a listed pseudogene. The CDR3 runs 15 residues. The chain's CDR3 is CASSNGTGGMTEAFF. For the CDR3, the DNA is TGTGCCAGCAGCAACGGGACAGGGGGCATGACTGAAGCTTTCTTT.